This TCR beta chain was found in a study of STAT5B mutations in CD4+ large granular lymphocyte leukemia. TCRdb's copy holds only in-frame clones and misses some; the assay was immunoSEQ multiplex PCR. The table includes about 21,000 clones, roughly 75% detected once. The CDR3 extends over 16 amino acids. V lost 4 bases, J lost 6 bases, and 9 bases stayed unmatched. Germline-derived CDR1 and CDR2 are LNHDA and SQIVND (reference sequence). The material sequenced was CD4+ T cells from blood buffy coats. The sequence came from a human donor in good health. The chain combines TRBV19 with TRBJ1-5, with 10 positions matching TRBD1. The CDR3 spells CASSRTGTGVLQPQHF. CDR3 DNA sequence: TGTGCCAGTAGTAGAACCGGGACAGGGGTTCTTCAGCCCCAGCATTTT.